This TCR beta chain was recovered during a study of cytomegalovirus exposure and HLA in healthy donors. Findings and limits, study-wide: Researchers reported in a later analysis that a missense DCLRE1C variant was tied to TCR beta V- and J-gene trimming. Most TCR sequences were uncommon, yet certain public TCRs appeared in many donors. In an earlier analysis, productive rearrangement rates for most beta V segments clustered near 87% or 30%.

The CDR3 contains 15 residues. Trimming shortened V by 4 bases and J by 7 bases, and 16 bases separated the two germline ends. From germline, CDR1 is SGHVS and CDR2 FQNEAQ. Healthy bone marrow donors made up the cohort. PCR employed 60 Vbeta and 13 Jbeta primers. The data were produced by immunoSEQ multiplex PCR, yet TCRdb's version contains in-frame clones alone and is incomplete. The table for this sample gives roughly 50,000 clones. Points on this clone: Its matching antigen is unknown.

The source is a female donor in good health and CMV-seronegative. This chain links TRBV7-8 with TRBJ1-4; D possibly corresponds to TRBD1 (6 bases). Specimen: PBMCs. Here the CDR3 reads CASSSGQLPAEKLFF. CDR3 DNA sequence: TGTGCCAGCAGCTCGGGACAACTCCCGGCTGAAAAACTGTTTTTT.